This T cell receptor beta chain was identified in a study of identical twins. Study results and caveats: Researchers reported weaker excess twin sharing in beta out-of-frame sequences. The presence of invariant MAIT and iNKT cells could partly confound analyses of zero-insertion sequences. Monozygotic twins shared more out-of-frame TCR alpha than recombination models predicted.

A universal primer site was incorporated via template switching, and the cDNA contained unique molecular identifiers. MiXCR, applied by TCRdb to the 5' RACE reads, yields one record per CDR3 protein. The sample lists hundreds of thousands of distinct CDR3 sequences; roughly 6% were seen once. This clonotype was found many times. What it binds is not known. The origin of this receptor is a man between 18 and 29 years old in good health. The sample comprised naive T cells sorted from blood.

The CDR3: CASRRDPGWVYEQYF. CDR3 coding DNA: TGTGCCAGCAGACGAGATCCGGGTTGGGTCTACGAGCAGTACTTC. This chain joins TRBV7-2 and TRBJ2-7; the D is unclear. The germline gives CDR1 SGHTA, CDR2 FQGNSA. This CDR3 is built from 15 residues. V shed 6 bases and J shed 3 bases, with 18 bases lying between them.